Below are 4 T cell receptor beta chains sequenced from a single sample in a study of shared clonotypes between healthy human individuals. Sequencing was performed with immunoSEQ multiplex PCR; in TCRdb, only in-frame clones are kept and a portion is missing. Of around 1.1 million clones listed, 75% to 85% are singletons. Material for sequencing was memory CD4+ T cells from PBMCs. Indicated subset: CD45RA-negative fraction. Every receptor here comes from a man younger than 35 in good health. Some clones in this sample may be carry-over from other donors' samples.

The V call is TRBV30, the J call TRBJ1-4, with a weak D call TRBD1 (6 bases). Germline CDR1 and CDR2: GTSNPN and SVGIG (reference sequence). The CDR3 is made up of 15 amino acids. The V end lost 3 bases, the J end lost 4 bases, and 15 bases lay between the germline ends. CDR3 sequence (DNA): TGTGCCTGGAGATGGACGGGGGCCTATAATGAAAAACTGTTTTTT. Translated: CAWRWTGAYNEKLFF.

This clone appeared once. The gene calls are TRBV6-1 and TRBJ2-3; TRBD2 matches 8 bases. The junction had 6 bases not matched to a gene; V was cut back by 6 bases and J by 10 bases. The germline CDR1 and CDR2 sequences are MNHNS and SASEGT. The CDR3 has 12 residues. CDR3 region: CASRDTTSAQYF. The DNA for the CDR3 is TGTGCCAGCAGGGATACGACTAGCGCGCAGTATTTT.

The chain employs TRBV4-1 and TRBJ2-5; a weak D match, TRBD2 (5 bases). V lost 1 base to trimming and J lost 1 base, with 10 bases between them. This CDR3 is built from 15 residues. Germline CDR1 is MGHRA and CDR2 is YSYEKL. The chain's CDR3 is CASSQVASPQETQYF. The CDR3 coding sequence is TGCGCCAGCAGCCAAGTGGCTAGCCCCCAAGAGACCCAGTACTTC.

This clone appeared a single time. The chain is built from TRBV27 and TRBJ2-7; the D is unclear. CDR1 and CDR2 from the germline V gene are MNHEY and SMNVEV (reference sequence). The CDR3 spans 14 residues. V lost 2 bases and J lost 0, with 8 bases in between. The CDR3 DNA reads TGTGCCAGCAGTTTAAAGACCCCCTCCTACGAGCAGTACTTC. This translates into CASSLKTPSYEQYF.